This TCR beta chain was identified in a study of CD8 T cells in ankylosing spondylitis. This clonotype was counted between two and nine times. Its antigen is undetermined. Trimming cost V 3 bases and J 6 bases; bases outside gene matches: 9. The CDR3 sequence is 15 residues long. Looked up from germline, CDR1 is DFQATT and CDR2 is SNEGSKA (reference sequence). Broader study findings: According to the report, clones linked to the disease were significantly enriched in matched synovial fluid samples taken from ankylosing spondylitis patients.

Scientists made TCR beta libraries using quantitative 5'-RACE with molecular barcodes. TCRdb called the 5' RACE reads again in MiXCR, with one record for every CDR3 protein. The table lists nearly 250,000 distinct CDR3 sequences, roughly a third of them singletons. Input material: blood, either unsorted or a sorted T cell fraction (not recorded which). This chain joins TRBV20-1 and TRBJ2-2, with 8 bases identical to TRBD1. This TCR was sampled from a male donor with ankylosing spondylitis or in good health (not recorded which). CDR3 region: CSASLSGGRAGELFF. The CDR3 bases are TGCAGTGCTAGTTTGTCAGGGGGCCGGGCCGGGGAGCTGTTTTTT.